This TCR beta chain was observed in a study of T cell responses to AZD1222 COVID-19 vaccine. For the study at large: Doses given second, at about 4 or about 12 weeks, were pooled. Regarding the study as a whole: Increases in Spike-specific TCR breadth and depth were seen after two AZD1222 doses. Regions 160-218 and 743-854 dominated among vaccine-associated CD4 TCRs spanning spike.

About this clone: The antigen remains unidentified.

This CDR3 has 15 amino acids. Trimming removed 4 bases from V and 3 bases from J, with 16 bases in between. Germline CDR1 is LGHNA and CDR2 is YNFKEQ. The data were produced by immunoSEQ multiplex PCR, yet TCRdb's version contains in-frame clones alone and is incomplete. The sample includes about 86,000 clones, 90% of them seen just once. The source is an adult in good health. The source material was peripheral blood, sampled on day 0 of AZD1222 vaccination. The chain links TRBV4-2 to TRBJ2-7; possibly TRBD2 for D (7 bases). CDR3: CASSPAAGALYEQYF. CDR3 DNA sequence: TGTGCCAGCAGCCCAGCTGCGGGGGCCCTCTACGAGCAGTACTTC.